The 26 T cell receptor beta chains given below trace back to one sample, sequenced in a study of human T cells and chemical hapten exposure (dated by TCRdb to the early 2020s). Receptor amplification or capture employed RACE. Sequencing took place on a NextSeq 500. TCRdb trimmed the raw reads at Q25, called clones with MiXCR and kept productive beta chains. Each record represents a unique CDR3 protein, reported with the most common genes and DNA among its rows. This sample is represented by 350,000 to 400,000 distinct CDR3 sequences; about 6% of them were singletons. The ten biggest clones cover about 5.6% of the sample. The time point label corresponds to: patch test 2, 6 weeks after DPC sensitization. In the paper's terms, the treatment or condition label means: therapeutic diphenylcyclopropenone sensitization with weekly scalp DPC. The source material was whole blood, sampled in connection with sensitization to the hapten diphenylcyclopropenone (DPC). The receptors shown here come from a woman aged 18-30 years with alopecia areata. Some clones in this sample may be carry-over from other donors' samples.

This clonotype showed up many times. DNA of the CDR3: TGTGCCAGCAAACACTCCTCTAGGAGGTCGGGCTATGGCTACACCTTC. It encodes CASKHSSRRSGYGYTF. The chain links TRBV6-6 to TRBJ1-2; D not certain. The germline V and J ends were trimmed by 7 bases and 4 bases, with 22 bases remaining between them. CDR3 length: 16 amino acids. The germline V gene has CDR1 MNHNY and CDR2 SVGAGI (reference sequence).

The sample holds a few counts of this clonotype. The chain links TRBV5-1 to TRBJ2-3; D perhaps matches TRBD1 (5 bases). CDR1 and CDR2 (germline): SGHRS, YFSETQ. This CDR3 has 15 residues. The ends were cut back, 5 bases at V and 0 bases at J, with 13 bases in the middle. The CDR3 DNA follows: TGCGCCAGCAGACCCGACAGCACTAGCACAGATACGCAGTATTTT. Its protein product is CASRPDSTSTDTQYF.

This clonotype was seen only a few times. This chain joins TRBV5-6 and TRBJ2-6; D might be TRBD2 (5 bases). Germline V gene sequence: CDR1 SGHDT, CDR2 YYEEEE. This CDR3 spans 15 amino acids. V lost 4 bases and J 2 bases, leaving 10 bases between the germline ends. The DNA of the CDR3 is TGTGCCAGCAGCCGGGATGGTGCTGGGGCCAACGTCCTGACTTTC. Translated, it gives CASSRDGAGANVLTF.

This clonotype was observed a few times. V gene TRBV5-1 combines with J gene TRBJ2-3; D is unresolved. CDR3 size: 17 residues. V was clipped by 1 base and J by 1 base, with 16 bases between them. Germline values: CDR1 SGHRS, CDR2 YFSETQ. In DNA form, the CDR3 reads TGCGCCAGCAGCTTGTCCGGCTTCAGAGGTGGCACAGATACGCAGTATTTT. Protein sequence: CASSLSGFRGGTDTQYF.

This clonotype occurred many times. The gene calls are TRBV10-3 and TRBJ2-3; D is unclear. Germline values: CDR1 ENHRY, CDR2 SYGVKD. The CDR3 extends over 12 amino acids. V lost 6 bases and J 4 bases, leaving 8 bases between the germline ends. CDR3 in DNA: TGTGCCATCAGAGGGTTCGCAGATACGCAGTATTTT. Protein product: CAIRGFADTQYF.

The chain is built from TRBV29-1 and TRBJ2-7; D call uncertain. The germline CDR1 and CDR2 sequences are SQVTM and ANQGSEA. The V and J ends lost 7 bases and 1 base respectively, with 8 bases between them. This CDR3 is built from 11 residues. The CDR3 DNA sequence: TGCAGCGCTGTCACGTCCTACGAGCAGTACTTC. Protein product: CSAVTSYEQYF.

This rearrangement joins TRBV6-5 to TRBJ2-7; the D call may be TRBD1 or TRBD2 (5 bases each). The germline V and J ends were trimmed by 5 bases and 0 bases, with 17 bases remaining between them. Germline CDR1 is MNHEY and CDR2 is SVGAGI. The CDR3 loop spans 16 amino acids. The CDR3 sequence: CASSLLVGAGSYEQYF. The CDR3 nucleotides read TGTGCCAGCAGTCTCCTGGTCGGGGCAGGCTCCTACGAGCAGTACTTC.

Only a few counts were recorded for this clonotype. V is TRBV6-1 and J is TRBJ1-5, with D possibly being TRBD1 (6 bases). CDR1 is MNHNS, CDR2 SASEGT, per germline. The CDR3 sequence is 16 residues long. The V end lost 6 bases, the J end lost 3 bases, and 18 bases lay between the germline ends. CDR3 bases: TGTGCCAGCAGGCTTTCATGGCAGGGGATCAATCAGCCCCAGCATTTT. This codes for CASRLSWQGINQPQHF.

In its sample, this clonotype was seen many times. The chain employs TRBV3-1 and TRBJ2-3; 8 bases map to TRBD2. This CDR3 has 16 residues. Unmatched junction bases numbered 7, after V lost 5 bases and J lost 0 bases. CDR1 and CDR2 from the germline V gene are LGHDT and YNNKEL (reference sequence). DNA of the CDR3: TGTGCCAGCAGCATGCGGGGGGCACCTAGCACAGATACGCAGTATTTT. Residues: CASSMRGAPSTDTQYF.

The chain is built from TRBV7-2 and TRBJ2-3, with D hard to call. V was clipped by 1 base and J by 6 bases, with 11 bases between them. CDR3 size: 14 residues. Germline values: CDR1 SGHTA, CDR2 FQGNSA. The CDR3 reads CASSLGSIRDTQYF. CDR3 DNA sequence: TGTGCCAGCAGCTTAGGTAGTATTCGCGATACGCAGTATTTT.

This clonotype was observed many times. The chain combines TRBV27 with TRBJ1-1; TRBD1 is a possible D gene (5 bases). The V gene lost 5 bases and the J gene lost 0 bases, with 13 bases spanning the gap. The germline gives CDR1 MNHEY, CDR2 SMNVEV (reference sequence). The CDR3 extends over 15 amino acids. As DNA, the CDR3 is TGTGCCAGCAGTCCGGGACCGGCAATGAACACTGAAGCTTTCTTT. This sequence encodes CASSPGPAMNTEAFF.

The J gene is TRBJ1-6, the V gene TRBV25-1; D is ambiguous. From germline, CDR1 is MGHDK and CDR2 SYGVNS. This CDR3 comprises 12 residues. V was cut by 7 bases and J by 8 bases, with 9 bases left in between. The CDR3 is CASKSTYSPLHF. DNA for the CDR3: TGTGCCAGCAAGAGTACGTATTCACCCCTCCACTTT.

This clonotype occurred a few times. The chain has TRBV2 and TRBJ1-5, with D perhaps TRBD1 (5 bases). The germline CDR1 and CDR2 sequences are SNHLY and FYNNEI. Trimming pared 2 bases from V and 6 bases from J, leaving 14 bases between. This CDR3 spans 15 amino acids. The chain's CDR3 is CASSELGVGAQPQHF. The CDR3 nucleotides are TGTGCCAGCAGTGAATTAGGGGTGGGCGCTCAGCCCCAGCATTTT.

This clonotype was counted a few times. The gene calls are TRBV6-5 and TRBJ1-3; D is possibly TRBD1 (5 bases). With 0 bases removed from V and 1 base from J, the gap between germline ends came to 10 bases. Germline V gene lookup returns CDR1 MNHEY and CDR2 SVGAGI. The CDR3 contains 16 residues. CDR3 region: CASSYSGDGSGNTIYF. The CDR3 nucleotides are TGTGCCAGCAGTTACTCAGGGGATGGGTCTGGAAACACCATATATTTT.

This clonotype was recorded at least ten times. The rearrangement uses TRBV4-1 and TRBJ1-5; D is ambiguous. This CDR3 spans 12 amino acids. V dropped 3 bases and J dropped 7 bases, with 7 bases sitting between them. Germline CDR1 and CDR2: MGHRA and YSYEKL. CDR3 amino acids: CASSQDKQPQHF. The CDR3, as DNA: TGCGCCAGCAGCCAGGATAAGCAGCCCCAGCATTTT.

At least ten counts were recorded for this clonotype. The gene calls are TRBV28 and TRBJ2-7, with D uncertain. Trimming shortened V by 5 bases and J by 3 bases, and 20 bases separated the two germline ends. Germline-derived CDR1 and CDR2 are MDHEN and SYDVKM. The CDR3 contains 16 residues. The CDR3 DNA is TGTGCCAGCAGTCCCAGAACGAGAAAATCACTCTACGAGCAGTACTTC. The encoded protein is CASSPRTRKSLYEQYF.

The chain employs TRBV13 and TRBJ2-7; the D is unclear. Trimming shortened V by 5 bases and J by 6 bases, and 20 bases separated the two germline ends. CDR1 is PRHDT and CDR2 is FYEKMQ in the germline V gene (reference sequence). The CDR3 consists of 15 residues. CDR3 loop: CASSPIKGMDGEQYF. The CDR3 DNA sequence: TGTGCCAGCAGCCCCATAAAAGGGATGGACGGCGAGCAGTACTTC.

The chain recombines TRBV6-2 or TRBV6-3 with TRBJ2-3; D tentatively reads TRBD1 or TRBD2 (6 bases each). The germline V gene has CDR1 MNHEY and CDR2 SVGEGT. This CDR3 is 15 amino acids long. Trimming took 7 bases from V and 5 from J, leaving 19 bases between them. CDR3 region: CASKLGGLPLDTQYF. The CDR3 bases are TGTGCCAGCAAATTAGGGGGACTTCCCTTAGATACGCAGTATTTT.

The gene calls are TRBV2 and TRBJ2-3; D call uncertain. The CDR3 has 14 residues. Trimming removed 4 bases from V and 0 bases from J, with 8 bases in between. The germline V gene encodes CDR1 SNHLY and CDR2 FYNNEI. CDR3 nucleotide sequence: TGTGCCAGCAGTGTTTACCCTAGCACAGATACGCAGTATTTT. Translation gives CASSVYPSTDTQYF.

The gene calls are TRBV10-3 and TRBJ2-1, with D unclear. V was shortened by 2 bases and J by 6 bases, with 8 bases between the two germline ends. There are 13 residues in the CDR3. CDR1 and CDR2 from the germline V gene are ENHRY and SYGVKD. The CDR3 here is CAISEGVSNEQFF. The CDR3 DNA is TGTGCCATCAGTGAGGGGGTTAGCAATGAGCAGTTCTTC.

A few counts support this clonotype. The V and J genes are TRBV7-9 and TRBJ2-1, with 9 bases that match TRBD2. V gave up 7 bases and J gave up 9 bases; unmatched junction bases: 13. Germline V gene sequence: CDR1 SEHNR, CDR2 FQNEAQ (reference sequence). The CDR3 is 15 amino acids. In nucleotides, the CDR3 is TGTGCCAGCACCGTATCTGGCGGGGGGGCTTCTGAGCAGTTCTTC. This codes for CASTVSGGGASEQFF.

This clonotype showed up just a few times. The rearrangement joins TRBV2 to TRBJ2-1; a possible D gene is TRBD2 (6 bases). The V gene's germline CDR1 is SNHLY and CDR2 FYNNEI. V gave up 6 bases and J gave up 5 bases, with 11 bases separating them. CDR3 size: 13 residues. The CDR3 coding sequence is TGTGCCAGCAGGGAGGGCGTGGACAATGAGCAGTTCTTC. Its protein product is CASREGVDNEQFF. The variable domain in full, completed from reference TRBV2 and TRBJ2-1, reads EPEVTQTPSHQVTQMGQEVILRCVPISNHLYFYWYRQILGQKVEFLVSFYNNEISEKSEIFDDQFSVERPDGSNFTLKIRSTKLEDSAMYFCASREGVDNEQFFGPGTRLTVL.

This clonotype showed up many times. This chain connects TRBV7-6 to TRBJ1-1, with unresolved D. The CDR3 sequence is 13 residues long. Trimming removed 2 bases from V and 5 bases from J, with 9 bases in between. Per germline, CDR1 SGHVS and CDR2 FNYEAQ. The chain's CDR3 is CASSLSQRTEAFF. The DNA of the CDR3 is TGTGCCAGCAGCTTAAGCCAGAGGACTGAAGCTTTCTTT.

J is TRBJ2-7 and V is TRBV6-2 or TRBV6-3; TRBD1 or TRBD2 may be the D gene (5 bases each). The length of the CDR3 is 12 residues. Germline V lookup: CDR1 MNHEY, CDR2 SVGEGT. V was cut by 1 base and J by 4 bases, with 5 bases left in between. The CDR3: CASSYWGYEQYF. The CDR3 DNA follows: TGTGCCAGCAGTTACTGGGGGTACGAGCAGTACTTC.

In this sample, this clonotype turned up a few times. CDR3 nucleotide sequence: TGTGCCAGCGGATCTAGTCACCCAGGCAACACTGAAGCTTTCTTT. Translated: CASGSSHPGNTEAFF. This chain links TRBV6-5 with TRBJ1-1; D not certain. The CDR3 contains 15 residues. Trimming cost V 8 bases and J 2 bases, with 18 bases left between them. Germline V gives CDR1 MNHEY, CDR2 SVGAGI.

This clonotype has a count of ten or more. For the CDR3, the DNA is TGTGCCAGCAGTGAAGCTTACGGGCCAATAGGTTCACCCCTCCACTTT. Encoded protein: CASSEAYGPIGSPLHF. The rearrangement joins TRBV6-1 to TRBJ1-6; no clear D gene. Trimming shortened V by 0 bases and J by 9 bases, and 15 bases separated the two germline ends. Germline CDR1 MNHNS, CDR2 SASEGT. The CDR3 sequence is 16 residues long.